This TCR beta chain was captured in a study of blood T cell repertoires in COVID-19. Across the whole study: Acute and convalescent COVID-19 specimens originated in the United States, Italy and Spain.

Sequenced by immunoSEQ multiplex PCR; TCRdb stores in-frame clones only, minus some. The sample includes 30,000 to 45,000 clones, roughly 90% of them seen just once. CDR1 and CDR2 (germline): MNHEY, SVGAGI. The CDR3 has 14 amino acids. Trimming pared 5 bases from V and 8 bases from J, leaving 13 bases between. The clonotype comes from a man aged 65 to 85 with acute or convalescent COVID-19. The chain couples TRBV6-5 to TRBJ1-6; D remains unclear. Material for sequencing was peripheral blood. CDR3 in DNA: TGTGCCAGCAGTATGGCCGTAACGCATTCACCCCTCCACTTT. Amino acid sequence: CASSMAVTHSPLHF.